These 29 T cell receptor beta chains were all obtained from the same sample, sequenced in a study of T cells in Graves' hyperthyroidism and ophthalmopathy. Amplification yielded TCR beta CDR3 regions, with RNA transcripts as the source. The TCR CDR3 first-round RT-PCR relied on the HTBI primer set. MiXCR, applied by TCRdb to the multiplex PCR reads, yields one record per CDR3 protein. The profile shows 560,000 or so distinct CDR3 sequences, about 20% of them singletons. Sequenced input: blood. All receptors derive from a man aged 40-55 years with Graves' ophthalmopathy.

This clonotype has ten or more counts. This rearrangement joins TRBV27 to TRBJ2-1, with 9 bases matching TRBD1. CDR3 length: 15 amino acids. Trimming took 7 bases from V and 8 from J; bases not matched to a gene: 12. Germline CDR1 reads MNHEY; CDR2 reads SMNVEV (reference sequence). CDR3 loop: CASIKTGGYSDEQFF. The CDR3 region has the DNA TGTGCCAGCATTAAAACAGGGGGCTATAGCGATGAGCAGTTCTTC.

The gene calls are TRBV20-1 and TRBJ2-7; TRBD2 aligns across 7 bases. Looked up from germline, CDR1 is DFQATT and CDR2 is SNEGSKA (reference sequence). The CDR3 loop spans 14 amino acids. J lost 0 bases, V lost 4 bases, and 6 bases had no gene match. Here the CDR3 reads CSATPGGSSYEQYF. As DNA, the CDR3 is TGCAGTGCTACCCCCGGGGGGAGCTCCTACGAGCAGTACTTC.

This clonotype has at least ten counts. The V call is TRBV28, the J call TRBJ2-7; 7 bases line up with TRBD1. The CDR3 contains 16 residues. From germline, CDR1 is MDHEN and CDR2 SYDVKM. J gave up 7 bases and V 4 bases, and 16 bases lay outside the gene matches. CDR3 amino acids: CASSSTFEGAPAEQYF. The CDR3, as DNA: TGTGCCAGCAGTTCCACTTTTGAGGGGGCGCCGGCGGAGCAGTACTTC.

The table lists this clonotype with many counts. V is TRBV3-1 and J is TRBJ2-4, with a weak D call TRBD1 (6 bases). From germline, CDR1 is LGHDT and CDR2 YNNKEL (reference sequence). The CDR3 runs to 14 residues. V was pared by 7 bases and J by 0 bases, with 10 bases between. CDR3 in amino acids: CASTIQGAKNIQYF. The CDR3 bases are TGTGCCAGCACCATACAGGGAGCCAAAAACATTCAGTACTTC.

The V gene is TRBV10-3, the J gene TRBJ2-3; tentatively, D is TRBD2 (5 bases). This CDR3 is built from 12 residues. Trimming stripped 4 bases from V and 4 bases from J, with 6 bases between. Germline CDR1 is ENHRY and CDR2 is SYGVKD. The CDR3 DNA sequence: TGTGCCATCAGTGTCGGGGCAGATACGCAGTATTTT. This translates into CAISVGADTQYF.

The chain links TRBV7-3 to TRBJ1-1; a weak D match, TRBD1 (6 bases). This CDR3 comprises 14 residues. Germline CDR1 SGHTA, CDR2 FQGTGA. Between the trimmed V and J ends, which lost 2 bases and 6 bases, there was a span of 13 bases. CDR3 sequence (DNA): TGTGCCAGCAGCTTAGAGGGGGGAAGGGCTGAAGCTTTCTTT. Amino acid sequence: CASSLEGGRAEAFF.

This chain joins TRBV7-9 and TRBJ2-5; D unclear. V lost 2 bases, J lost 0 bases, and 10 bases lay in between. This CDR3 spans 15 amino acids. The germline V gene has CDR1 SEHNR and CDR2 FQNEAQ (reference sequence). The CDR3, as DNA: TGTGCCAGCAGCTTACCAGTCTTGTACCAAGAGACCCAGTACTTC. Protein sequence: CASSLPVLYQETQYF. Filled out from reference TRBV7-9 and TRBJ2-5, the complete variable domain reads DTGVSQNPRHKITKRGQNVTFRCDPISEHNRLYWYRQTLGQGPEFLTYFQNEAQLEKSRLLSDRFSAERPKGSFSTLEIQRTEQGDSAMYLCASSLPVLYQETQYFGPGTRLLVL.

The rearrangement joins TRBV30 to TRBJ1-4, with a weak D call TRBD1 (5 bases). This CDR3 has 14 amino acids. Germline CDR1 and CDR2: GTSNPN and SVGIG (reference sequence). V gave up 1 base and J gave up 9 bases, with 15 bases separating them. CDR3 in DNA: TGTGCCTGGAGTGAGGGGACCGGTAGCAAAAAACTGTTTTTT. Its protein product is CAWSEGTGSKKLFF.

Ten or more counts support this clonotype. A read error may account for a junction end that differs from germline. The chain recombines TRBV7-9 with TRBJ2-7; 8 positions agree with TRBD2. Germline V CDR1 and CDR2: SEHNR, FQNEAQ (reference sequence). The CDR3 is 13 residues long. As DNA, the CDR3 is TGTGCCAGCAGCGTAGCGGGGTCCTACGAGCAGTACTTC. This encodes CASSVAGSYEQYF.

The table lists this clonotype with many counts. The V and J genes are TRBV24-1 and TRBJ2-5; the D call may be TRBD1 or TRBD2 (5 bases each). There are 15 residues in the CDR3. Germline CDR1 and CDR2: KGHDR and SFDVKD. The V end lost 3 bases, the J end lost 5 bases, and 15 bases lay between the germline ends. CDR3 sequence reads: CATSDGDARKETQYF. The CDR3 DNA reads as TGTGCCACCAGTGATGGGGACGCCAGGAAGGAGACCCAGTACTTC.

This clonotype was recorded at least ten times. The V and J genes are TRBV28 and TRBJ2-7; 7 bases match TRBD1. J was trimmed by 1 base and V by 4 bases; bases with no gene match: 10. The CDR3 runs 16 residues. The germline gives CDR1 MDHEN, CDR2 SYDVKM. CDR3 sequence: CASSSIIGTVSYEQYF. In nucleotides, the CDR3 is TGTGCCAGCAGTTCCATAATAGGGACAGTATCCTACGAGCAGTACTTC.

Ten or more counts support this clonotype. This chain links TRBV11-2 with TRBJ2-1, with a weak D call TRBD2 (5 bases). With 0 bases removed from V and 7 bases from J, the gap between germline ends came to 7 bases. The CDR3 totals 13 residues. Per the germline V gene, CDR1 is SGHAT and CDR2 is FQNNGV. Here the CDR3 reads CASSLESGNEQFF. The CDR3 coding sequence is TGTGCCAGCAGCTTAGAATCGGGAAATGAGCAGTTCTTC.

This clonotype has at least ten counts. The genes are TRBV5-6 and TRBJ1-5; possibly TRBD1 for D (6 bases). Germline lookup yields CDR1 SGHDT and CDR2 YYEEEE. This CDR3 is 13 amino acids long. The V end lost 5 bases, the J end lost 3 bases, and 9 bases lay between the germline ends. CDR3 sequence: CASSVGANQPQHF. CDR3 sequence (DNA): TGTGCCAGCAGTGTGGGGGCCAATCAGCCCCAGCATTTT.

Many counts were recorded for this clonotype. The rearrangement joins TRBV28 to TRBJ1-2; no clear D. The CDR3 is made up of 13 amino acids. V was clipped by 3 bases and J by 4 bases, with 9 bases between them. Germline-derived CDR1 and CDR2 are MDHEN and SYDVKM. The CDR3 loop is CASSLSPGYGYTF. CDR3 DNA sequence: TGTGCCAGCAGTTTGTCTCCAGGCTATGGCTACACCTTC.

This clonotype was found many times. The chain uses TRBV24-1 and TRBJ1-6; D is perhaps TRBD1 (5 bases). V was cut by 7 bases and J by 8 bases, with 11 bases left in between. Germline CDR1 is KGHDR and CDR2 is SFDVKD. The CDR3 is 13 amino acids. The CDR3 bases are TGTGCCACCAGCCGGGACCGTGATTCACCCCTCCACTTT. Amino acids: CATSRDRDSPLHF.

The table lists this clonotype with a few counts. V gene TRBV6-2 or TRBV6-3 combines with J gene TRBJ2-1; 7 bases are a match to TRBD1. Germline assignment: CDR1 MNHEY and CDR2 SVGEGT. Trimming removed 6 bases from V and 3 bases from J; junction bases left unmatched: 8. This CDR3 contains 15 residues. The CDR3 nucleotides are TGTGCCAGCAGCCAAAAGGGGGCCGGCTACAATGAGCAGTTCTTC. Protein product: CASSQKGAGYNEQFF.

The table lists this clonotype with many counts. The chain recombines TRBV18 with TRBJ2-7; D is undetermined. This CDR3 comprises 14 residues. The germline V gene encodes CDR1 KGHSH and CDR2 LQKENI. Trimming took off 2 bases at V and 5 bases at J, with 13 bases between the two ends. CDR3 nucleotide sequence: TGTGCCAGCTCACCAGGGCCGGGCGGCCACGAGCAGTACTTC. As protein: CASSPGPGGHEQYF.

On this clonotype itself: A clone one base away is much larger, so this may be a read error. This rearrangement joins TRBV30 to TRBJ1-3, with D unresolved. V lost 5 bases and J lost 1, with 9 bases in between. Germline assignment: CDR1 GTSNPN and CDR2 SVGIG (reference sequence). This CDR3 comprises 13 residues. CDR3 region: CAWARGSGNTIYF. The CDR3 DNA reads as TGTGCCTGGGCGCGGGGATCTGGAAACACCATATATTTT.

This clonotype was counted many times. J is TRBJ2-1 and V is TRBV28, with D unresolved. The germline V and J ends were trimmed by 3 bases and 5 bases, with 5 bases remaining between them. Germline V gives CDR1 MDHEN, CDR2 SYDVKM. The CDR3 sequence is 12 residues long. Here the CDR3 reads CASSFNDNEQFF. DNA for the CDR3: TGTGCCAGCAGTTTCAATGACAATGAGCAGTTCTTC.

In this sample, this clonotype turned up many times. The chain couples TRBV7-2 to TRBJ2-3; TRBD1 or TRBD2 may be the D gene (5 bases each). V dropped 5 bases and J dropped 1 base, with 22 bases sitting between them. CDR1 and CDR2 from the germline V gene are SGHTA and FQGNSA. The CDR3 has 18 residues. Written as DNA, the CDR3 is TGTGCCAGCAGCCCCGTTTTGGGGACCCCAAGGGGCACAGATACGCAGTATTTT. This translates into CASSPVLGTPRGTDTQYF. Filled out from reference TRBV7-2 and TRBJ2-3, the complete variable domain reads GAGVSQSPSNKVTEKGKDVELRCDPISGHTALYWYRQSLGQGLEFLIYFQGNSAPDKSGLPSDRFSAERTGGSVSTLTIQRTQQEDSAVYLCASSPVLGTPRGTDTQYFGPGTRLTVL.

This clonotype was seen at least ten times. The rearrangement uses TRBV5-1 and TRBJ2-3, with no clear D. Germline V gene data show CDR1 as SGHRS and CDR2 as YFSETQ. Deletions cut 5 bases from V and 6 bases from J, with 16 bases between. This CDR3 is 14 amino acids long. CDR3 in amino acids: CASSLDSPPDTQYF. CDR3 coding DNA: TGCGCCAGCAGTCTCGACTCGCCCCCGGATACGCAGTATTTT.

Here the CDR3 reads CASSPAGLRNQPQHF. CDR3 nucleotides: TGTGCCAGCAGCCCAGCCGGGCTACGCAATCAGCCCCAGCATTTT. V gene TRBV27 combines with J gene TRBJ1-5; no definite D call. The CDR3 is 15 residues long. V lost 6 bases to trimming and J lost 2 bases, with 14 bases between them. Germline CDR1 MNHEY, CDR2 SMNVEV (reference sequence).

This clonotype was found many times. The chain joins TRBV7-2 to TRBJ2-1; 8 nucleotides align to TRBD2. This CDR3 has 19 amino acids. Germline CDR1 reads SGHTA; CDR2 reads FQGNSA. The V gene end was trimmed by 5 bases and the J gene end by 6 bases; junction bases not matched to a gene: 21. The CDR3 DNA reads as TGTGCCAGCAGCCCATCGGCTAGAACTAGCGGTTTGCAGGGCAATGAGCAGTTCTTC. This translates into CASSPSARTSGLQGNEQFF.

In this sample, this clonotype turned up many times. This CDR3 is CASSAPTGFTGELFF. The CDR3 DNA follows: TGCGCCAGCAGCGCACCGACAGGGTTCACCGGGGAGCTGTTTTTT. The chain joins TRBV5-1 to TRBJ2-2; 7 bases are a match to TRBD1. J gave up 4 bases and V 4 bases, and 7 bases lay outside the gene matches. The germline CDR1 and CDR2 sequences are SGHRS and YFSETQ. The CDR3 sequence is 15 residues long.

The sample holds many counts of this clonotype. This CDR3 is CASSLGLAKDTQYF. The CDR3, as DNA: TGCGCCAGCAGCTTGGGACTAGCTAAAGATACGCAGTATTTT. This chain uses TRBV5-1 with TRBJ2-3, with 7 bases matching TRBD2. V trimming: 0 bases; J trimming: 5 bases; junction bases outside the gene matches: 3. In germline, CDR1 is SGHRS, CDR2 YFSETQ. This CDR3 spans 14 amino acids.

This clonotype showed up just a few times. CDR3 amino acids: CASSPLRSGETQYF. The DNA of the CDR3 is TGTGCCAGCTCACCACTACGGAGTGGGGAGACCCAGTACTTC. This rearrangement joins TRBV18 to TRBJ2-5; D remains unclear. The CDR3 is 14 amino acids. Per the germline V gene, CDR1 is KGHSH and CDR2 is LQKENI. V gave up 1 base and J gave up 5 bases, with 11 bases separating them.

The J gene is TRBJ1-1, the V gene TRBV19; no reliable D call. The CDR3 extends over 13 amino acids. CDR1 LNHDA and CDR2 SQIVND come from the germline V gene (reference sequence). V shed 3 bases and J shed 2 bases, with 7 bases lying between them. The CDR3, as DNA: TGTGCCAGTAGTATGGGCAGCAACACTGAAGCTTTCTTT. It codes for CASSMGSNTEAFF.

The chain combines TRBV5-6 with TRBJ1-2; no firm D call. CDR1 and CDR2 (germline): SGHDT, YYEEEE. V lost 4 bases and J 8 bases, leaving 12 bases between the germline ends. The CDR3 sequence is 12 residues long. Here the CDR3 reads CASSQAAIGYTF. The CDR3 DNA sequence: TGTGCCAGCAGCCAGGCGGCGATCGGCTACACCTTC. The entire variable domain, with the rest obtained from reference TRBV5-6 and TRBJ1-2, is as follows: DAGVTQSPTHLIKTRGQQVTLRCSPKSGHDTVSWYQQALGQGPQFIFQYYEEEERQRGNFPDRFSGHQFPNYSSELNVNALLLGDSALYLCASSQAAIGYTFGSGTRLTVV.

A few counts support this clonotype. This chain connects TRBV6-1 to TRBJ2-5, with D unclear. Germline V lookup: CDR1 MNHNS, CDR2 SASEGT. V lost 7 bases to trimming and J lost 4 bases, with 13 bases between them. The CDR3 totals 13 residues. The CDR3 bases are TGTGCCAGCAAAATGACCTTTGGAGAGACCCAGTACTTC. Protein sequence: CASKMTFGETQYF.